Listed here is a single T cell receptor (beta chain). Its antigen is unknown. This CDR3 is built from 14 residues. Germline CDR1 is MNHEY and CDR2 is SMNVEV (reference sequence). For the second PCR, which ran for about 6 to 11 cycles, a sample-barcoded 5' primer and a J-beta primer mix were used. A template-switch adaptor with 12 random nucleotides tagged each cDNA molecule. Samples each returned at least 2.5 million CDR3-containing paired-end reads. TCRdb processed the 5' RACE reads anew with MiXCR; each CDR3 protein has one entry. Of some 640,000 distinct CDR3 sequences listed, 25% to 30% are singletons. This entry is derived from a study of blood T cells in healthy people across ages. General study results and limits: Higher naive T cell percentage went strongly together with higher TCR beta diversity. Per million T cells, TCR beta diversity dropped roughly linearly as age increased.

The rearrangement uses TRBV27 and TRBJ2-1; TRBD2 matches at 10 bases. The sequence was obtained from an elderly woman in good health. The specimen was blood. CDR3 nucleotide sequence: TGTGACTCCAGGGCTAGCGGGAGAGGCAATGAGCAGTTCTTC. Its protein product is CDSRASGRGNEQFF.